A selection of T cell receptor beta chains follows, all from one sample in a study of shared clonotypes between healthy human individuals. Sequencing used immunoSEQ multiplex PCR; TCRdb keeps in-frame clones, though not all of them. Among around 2,000,000 clones listed, over 85% were seen once. Sequenced sample: naive CD4+ T cells sorted from blood. The receptors were sampled from a man aged 18-30 years in good health. Each CDR3 is given with its conserved first and last residue. A D gene is named only where the DNA matches it firmly. Size values are once, few and many counts, or a class for expanded clones, and some rows have none.

>.|TRBJ1-5|.|TRBV28
CASSLLLSGPQHF
TGTGCCAGCAGTTTACTTTTATCAGGGCCCCAGCATTTT
>.|TRBJ2-7|.|TRBV6-6
CASSYMGDSYEQYF
TGTGCCAGCAGTTACATGGGGGATTCCTACGAGCAGTACTTC
>few|TRBJ2-2|TRBD2|TRBV9
CASSVAGGNTGELFF
TGTGCCAGCAGCGTAGCGGGAGGGAACACCGGGGAGCTGTTTTTT
>.|TRBJ2-7|TRBD1|TRBV10-3
CAITQGDGYEQYF
TGTGCCATCACCCAGGGGGACGGGTACGAGCAGTACTTC
>.|TRBJ1-2|.|TRBV9
CASSTWGDYGYTF
TGTGCCAGCAGCACGTGGGGAGACTATGGCTACACCTTC
>.|TRBJ2-5|.|TRBV5-1
CASSLERQETQYF
TGCGCCAGCAGCTTGGAACGCCAAGAGACCCAGTACTTC
>.|TRBJ2-5|.|TRBV5-1
CASSMGRSQETQYF
TGCGCCAGCAGCATGGGACGGAGCCAAGAGACCCAGTACTTC
>.|TRBJ1-1|.|TRBV5-1
CASSSDSEAFF
TGCGCCAGCAGCTCGGACAGTGAAGCTTTCTTT
>.|TRBJ2-7|.|TRBV27
CASSLLGGFYEQYF
TGTGCCAGCAGTTTATTGGGCGGATTCTACGAGCAGTACTTC
>.|TRBJ2-7|.|TRBV21-1
CANSTGSSYEQYF
TGTGCCAATTCGACAGGGAGCTCCTACGAGCAGTACTTC
>.|TRBJ2-2|.|TRBV5-4
CASSWIRENTGELFF
TGTGCCAGCAGCTGGATACGAGAGAACACCGGGGAGCTGTTTTTT
>.|TRBJ2-7|.|TRBV6-1
CASGEARGEQYF
TGTGCCAGCGGGGAAGCGAGGGGGGAGCAGTACTTC
>.|TRBJ2-3|.|TRBV27
CASSFGSVTDTQYF
TGTGCCAGCAGTTTTGGCAGTGTAACAGATACGCAGTATTTT
>.|TRBJ2-1|.|TRBV2
CASGRATSYNEQFF
TGTGCCAGCGGGCGGGCTACCTCCTACAATGAGCAGTTCTTC
>.|TRBJ2-5|.|TRBV30
CAGNSVETQYF
TGTGCCGGTAACTCGGTGGAGACCCAGTACTTC
>.|TRBJ1-2|.|TRBV11-1
CASSRDTLYGYTF
TGTGCCAGCAGTCGGGACACCCTCTATGGCTACACCTTC
>.|TRBJ2-5|.|TRBV19
CASSIEPLVETQYF
TGTGCCAGTAGTATTGAACCCTTGGTGGAGACCCAGTACTTC
>.|TRBJ2-5|TRBD2|TRBV7-7
CASSRGGRETQYF
TGTGCTAGCAGTCGGGGGGGCAGGGAGACCCAGTACTTC
>once|TRBJ2-3|.|TRBV5-4
CASSLGGVDTQYF
TGTGCCAGCAGCTTGGGGGGGGTCGATACGCAGTATTTT
>many|TRBJ2-2|.|TRBV10-1
CASSDDRITGELFF
TGCGCCAGCAGTGATGACAGGATCACCGGGGAGCTGTTTTTT
>.|TRBJ2-2|TRBD1|TRBV15
CATSRDRQGVTGELFF
TGTGCCACCAGCAGAGATAGGCAGGGGGTAACCGGGGAGCTGTTTTTT
>.|TRBJ1-6|.|TRBV27
CASSLAGRRNSPLHF
TGTGCCAGCAGTTTAGCAGGCAGGCGGAATTCACCCCTCCACTTT
>.|TRBJ2-1|.|TRBV25-1
CASSVASAGSRDEQFF
TGTGCCAGCAGTGTGGCTAGCGCGGGAAGTAGGGATGAGCAGTTCTTC
>.|TRBJ1-1|.|TRBV30
CAWIRGWTEAFF
TGTGCCTGGATTCGGGGATGGACTGAAGCTTTCTTT
>.|TRBJ2-7|.|TRBV11-2
CASSRSRTSTYEQYF
TGTGCCAGCAGCCGATCTAGGACGAGCACCTACGAGCAGTACTTC
>.|TRBJ2-5|TRBD2|TRBV5-1
CASSLGPSGGPGTQYF
TGCGCCAGCAGCTTGGGCCCTAGCGGGGGCCCGGGGACCCAGTACTTC
>.|TRBJ1-4|.|TRBV7-8
CASSLAGGGSEKLFF
TGTGCCAGCAGCTTAGCTGGAGGGGGGAGCGAAAAACTGTTTTTT
>.|TRBJ2-3|.|TRBV5-1
CASSLGFSADTQYF
TGCGCCAGCAGCTTGGGCTTTAGCGCAGATACGCAGTATTTT
>.|TRBJ2-1|TRBD2|TRBV2
CASRLLAGAYNEQFF
TGTGCCAGCAGGCTCCTAGCGGGGGCATACAATGAGCAGTTCTTC
>.|TRBJ2-2|.|TRBV5-1
CASSEGSYTGELFF
TGCGCCAGCAGTGAAGGCAGCTACACCGGGGAGCTGTTTTTT
>.|TRBJ2-5|TRBD2|TRBV5-1
CASSPGTSGAVETQYF
TGCGCCAGCAGCCCCGGGACTAGCGGAGCGGTAGAGACCCAGTACTTC
>.|TRBJ1-2|.|TRBV4-2
CASNDMSDSYGYTF
TGTGCCAGCAACGACATGAGCGACAGCTATGGCTACACCTTC
>.|TRBJ2-5|.|TRBV5-1
CASSLAGAQGETQYF
TGCGCCAGCAGCTTGGCTGGGGCTCAAGGAGAGACCCAGTACTTC
>.|TRBJ1-2|.|TRBV6-5
CASSPDRVRGYTF
TGTGCCAGCAGCCCGGACCGAGTTCGGGGCTACACCTTC
>.|TRBJ2-7|.|TRBV14
CASSPRRPLLNYEQYF
TGTGCCAGCAGCCCCCGTCGACCGCTGCTCAACTACGAGCAGTACTTC
>.|TRBJ2-2|TRBD1|TRBV5-1
CASSLEGAGTGELFF
TGCGCCAGCAGCTTGGAGGGGGCCGGCACCGGGGAGCTGTTTTTT
>.|TRBJ2-3|.|TRBV10-3
CAISDLNYAAANTDTQYF
TGTGCCATCAGTGATTTGAACTACGCCGCAGCTAACACAGATACGCAGTATTTT
>.|TRBJ1-3|.|TRBV6-5
CASRRDGGNTIYF
TGTGCCAGCCGAAGGGACGGTGGAAACACCATATATTTT
>.|TRBJ2-7|TRBD1|TRBV6-1
CASKPGTGAYEQYF
TGTGCCAGCAAACCCGGGACAGGGGCCTACGAGCAGTACTTC
>.|TRBJ2-4|.|TRBV5-1
CASSLDPGWDIQYF
TGCGCCAGCAGCTTAGACCCTGGCTGGGACATTCAGTACTTC
>.|TRBJ2-2|.|TRBV18
CASSSSNTGELFF
TGTGCCAGCTCATCCAGTAACACCGGGGAGCTGTTTTTT
>.|TRBJ2-7|TRBD1|TRBV19
CASSVKDRAYEQYF
TGTGCCAGTAGTGTTAAAGACAGGGCCTACGAGCAGTACTTC
>.|TRBJ2-3|TRBD2|TRBV10-3
CAISEILAGRDTQYF
TGTGCCATCAGTGAGATCCTAGCGGGGAGAGATACGCAGTATTTT
>.|TRBJ2-7|.|TRBV18
CASSPSLGTYEQYF
TGTGCCAGCTCACCTTCCCTGGGCACCTACGAGCAGTACTTC
>.|TRBJ2-1|TRBD2|TRBV7-2
CASSPSGGTQFF
TGTGCCAGCAGCCCCAGCGGGGGTACCCAGTTCTTC
>.|TRBJ1-1|TRBD1|TRBV4-2
CASSKEPGQGIRDTEAFF
TGTGCCAGCAGCAAAGAGCCGGGACAGGGTATTCGGGACACTGAAGCTTTCTTT